Listed below are T cell receptor beta chains from one sample, sequenced in a study of early T cells in non-severe SARS-CoV-2 infection. Each CDR3 protein is one row after TCRdb ran MiXCR on the 5' RACE reads. The table includes around 81,000 distinct CDR3 sequences, around 15% detected once. Source material: whole blood. The receptors stem from an adult who was a healthcare worker with PCR-confirmed SARS-CoV-2 infection or an uninfected control (not recorded which). Both conserved end residues are part of each CDR3. A D gene is named only where the DNA matches it firmly. The size of a clone is reported for some rows only, either as once, few or many, or as a class for expanded clones.

D: NA
V: TRBV28
J: TRBJ1-6
size: few
DNA: TGTGCCAGTCGGGGGTTTGGTGATTCACCCCTCCACTTT
CDR3: CASRGFGDSPLHF

D: NA
V: TRBV14
J: TRBJ2-2
size: few
DNA: TGTGCCAGCAGCCAAGCCAGGGGCGGGGAGCTGTTTTTT
CDR3: CASSQARGGELFF

D: NA
V: TRBV7-6
J: TRBJ2-2
size: NA
DNA: TGTGCCAGCAGCCCGAACGGGGAGAACACCGGGGAGCTGTTTTTT
CDR3: CASSPNGENTGELFF

D: NA
V: TRBV6-6
J: TRBJ2-2
size: few
DNA: TGTGCCAGCAGTGCAGGGTCCGGGGAGCTGTTTTTT
CDR3: CASSAGSGELFF

D: NA
V: TRBV29-1
J: TRBJ2-5
size: once
DNA: TGCAGCGTGGTTGACAGTAACCAAGAGACCCAGTACTTC
CDR3: CSVVDSNQETQYF

D: NA
V: TRBV9
J: TRBJ1-3
size: few
DNA: TGTGCCAGCAGCGTGGCGGGAATCTCTGGAAACACCATATATTTT
CDR3: CASSVAGISGNTIYF

D: NA
V: TRBV18
J: TRBJ2-2
size: NA
DNA: TGTGCCAGCTCACCAAAAAGGGACACCGGGGAGCTGTTTTTT
CDR3: CASSPKRDTGELFF

D: NA
V: TRBV5-6
J: TRBJ2-2
size: few
DNA: TGTGCCAGCAGGGGAGAGGAGTCGCGAGGCACCGGGGAGCTGTTTTTT
CDR3: CASRGEESRGTGELFF

D: NA
V: TRBV28
J: TRBJ2-6
size: few
DNA: TGTGCCACCAGTTGGGCCAACGTCCTGACTTTC
CDR3: CATSWANVLTF

D: NA
V: TRBV6-2/TRBV6-3
J: TRBJ1-5
size: NA
DNA: TGTGCCAGCAGTCCACAGGCAAATCAGCCCCAGCATTTT
CDR3: CASSPQANQPQHF

D: NA
V: TRBV6-5
J: TRBJ1-3
size: few
DNA: TGTGCCAGCAGTTACTCGAGGACGGCCTCTGGAAACACCATATATTTT
CDR3: CASSYSRTASGNTIYF

D: NA
V: TRBV7-8
J: TRBJ2-2
size: many
DNA: TGTGCCAGCAGCTTAGGGACCGGGGAGCTGTTTTTT
CDR3: CASSLGTGELFF

D: NA
V: TRBV15
J: TRBJ2-3
size: NA
DNA: TGTGCCACTCAATTTGCAGATACGCAGTATTTT
CDR3: CATQFADTQYF

D: NA
V: TRBV7-9
J: TRBJ1-1
size: many
DNA: TGTGCCAGCAGCTGGGAAGGGTTGGCAGGGCGCATGAGCGCTTTCTTT
CDR3: CASSWEGLAGRMSAFF

D: NA
V: TRBV5-1
J: TRBJ2-7
size: many
DNA: TGCGCCAGCAGCGCAAGAAATGGGACGGACAGCTCCTACGAGCAGTACTTC
CDR3: CASSARNGTDSSYEQYF

D: TRBD2
V: TRBV11-2
J: TRBJ2-5
size: few
DNA: TGTGCCAGCAGCTTAGGGCTGGCGGGGGGGCGAGAGACCCAGTACTTC
CDR3: CASSLGLAGGRETQYF

D: NA
V: TRBV14
J: TRBJ2-5
size: few
DNA: TGTGCCAGCAGCCAAGGAGGTTGGCGCGGAGAGACCCAGTACTTC
CDR3: CASSQGGWRGETQYF

D: TRBD1
V: TRBV29-1
J: TRBJ1-2
size: few
DNA: TGCAGCGTTAGAGGGACAGGGGACGGTGGCTACACCTTC
CDR3: CSVRGTGDGGYTF

D: NA
V: TRBV10-3
J: TRBJ2-3
size: NA
DNA: TGTGCCATCAGTGAGTTAGATGCGAAGCTCCTCACAGATACGCAGTATTTT
CDR3: CAISELDAKLLTDTQYF

D: NA
V: TRBV28
J: TRBJ2-3
size: many
DNA: TGTGCCAGCAGCCCATCCACGGTCAGGGATACGCAGTATTTT
CDR3: CASSPSTVRDTQYF

D: NA
V: TRBV29-1
J: TRBJ1-2
size: few
DNA: TGCAGCACACTTGAAGACAGCAACTATGGCTACACCTTC
CDR3: CSTLEDSNYGYTF

D: NA
V: TRBV15
J: TRBJ2-2
size: few
DNA: TGTGCCACAGGGAACCGGGACACCCCCGAGAACACCGGGGAGCTGTTTTTT
CDR3: CATGNRDTPENTGELFF

D: NA
V: TRBV6-2/TRBV6-3
J: TRBJ1-2
size: few
DNA: TGTGCCAGCACCTTAACCGGGGGCGCATTCGGCTACACCTTC
CDR3: CASTLTGGAFGYTF

D: TRBD1
V: TRBV12-3/TRBV12-4
J: TRBJ2-5
size: NA
DNA: TGTGCCAGCAGTCCCCGACAGGGCGGAGGAGAGACCCAGTACTTC
CDR3: CASSPRQGGGETQYF

D: NA
V: TRBV5-4
J: TRBJ1-2
size: many
DNA: TGTGCCAGCAGCTTGGACAGCAACTATGGCTACACCTTC
CDR3: CASSLDSNYGYTF

D: NA
V: TRBV5-6
J: TRBJ2-2
size: NA
DNA: TGTGCCAGCAGCTTGGATGGACACACTATCACCGGGGAGCTGTTTTTT
CDR3: CASSLDGHTITGELFF

D: NA
V: TRBV6-2/TRBV6-3
J: TRBJ2-2
size: NA
DNA: TGTGCCAGCAGTTACAGGACGAACACCGGGGAGCTGTTTTTT
CDR3: CASSYRTNTGELFF

D: TRBD1
V: TRBV12-3/TRBV12-4
J: TRBJ2-3
size: NA
DNA: TGTGCCAGCAGCTCTAGCAGGGGGCGCGGAGATACGCAGTATTTT
CDR3: CASSSSRGRGDTQYF

D: NA
V: TRBV6-2/TRBV6-3
J: TRBJ2-7
size: many
DNA: TGTGCCAGCACGCCGGGGGGCCACTCCTACGAGCAGTACTTC
CDR3: CASTPGGHSYEQYF

D: TRBD2
V: TRBV7-6
J: TRBJ2-5
size: NA
DNA: TGTGCCAGCAGCTTTGGGCTAGCGGAAGAGACCCAGTACTTC
CDR3: CASSFGLAEETQYF

D: NA
V: TRBV7-2
J: TRBJ2-3
size: few
DNA: TGTGCCAGCAGCTTGGTATACTACACAGATACGCAGTATTTT
CDR3: CASSLVYYTDTQYF

D: NA
V: TRBV30
J: TRBJ1-1
size: few
DNA: TGTGCCTGGAGGGACCCCGGGTCATACACTGAAGCTTTCTTT
CDR3: CAWRDPGSYTEAFF

D: TRBD1
V: TRBV5-6
J: TRBJ2-7
size: many
DNA: TGTGCCAGCAGCTTGGCAGGGGGCGCCATGATCTACGAGCAGTACTTC
CDR3: CASSLAGGAMIYEQYF

D: NA
V: TRBV28
J: TRBJ1-6
size: NA
DNA: TGTGCCAGCAGTGTTCCATACTCACCCCTCCACTTT
CDR3: CASSVPYSPLHF

D: NA
V: TRBV2
J: TRBJ2-4
size: few
DNA: TGTGCCGGAACCGGGCAGGGGAACATTCAGTACTTC
CDR3: CAGTGQGNIQYF

D: NA
V: TRBV11-1
J: TRBJ2-7
size: NA
DNA: TGTGCCAGCAGCTTAGGTGCAGCCTCTCCCTACGAGCAGTACTTC
CDR3: CASSLGAASPYEQYF

D: NA
V: TRBV11-2
J: TRBJ2-7
size: NA
DNA: TGTGCCAGCAGCAAGTCCCCCAGCTCCTACGAGCAGTACTTC
CDR3: CASSKSPSSYEQYF

D: NA
V: TRBV5-1
J: TRBJ2-2
size: NA
DNA: TGCGCCAGCGACGTGAGGGGAGACAACACCGGGGAGCTGTTTTTT
CDR3: CASDVRGDNTGELFF

D: NA
V: TRBV5-5
J: TRBJ1-1
size: NA
DNA: TGTGCCAGCAGCCAAGACCGGGCCGGGGACACTGAAGCTTTCTTT
CDR3: CASSQDRAGDTEAFF

D: NA
V: TRBV6-5
J: TRBJ2-3
size: NA
DNA: TGTGCCAGCAGAATTGCGTGGGGCACAGATACGCAGTATTTT
CDR3: CASRIAWGTDTQYF

D: TRBD2
V: TRBV6-5
J: TRBJ2-7
size: many
DNA: TGTGCCAGCAGTCCAACTAGCGGGGCTTCCTACGAGCAGTACTTC
CDR3: CASSPTSGASYEQYF

D: NA
V: TRBV3-1
J: TRBJ1-5
size: NA
DNA: TGTGCCAGCAGCCATTATGGGGCACAGCCCCAGCATTTT
CDR3: CASSHYGAQPQHF

D: NA
V: TRBV6-1
J: TRBJ2-4
size: many
DNA: TGTGCCAGCAGTGAACCCCTTGTCGGCCAGTCCAAAAACATTCAGTACTTC
CDR3: CASSEPLVGQSKNIQYF

D: TRBD2
V: TRBV9
J: TRBJ2-3
size: NA
DNA: TGTGCCAGCAGCGAGTCTAGCGGAAGATCAGATACGCAGTATTTT
CDR3: CASSESSGRSDTQYF

D: TRBD1
V: TRBV7-2
J: TRBJ1-1
size: NA
DNA: TGTGCCAGCAGCGTACAGGGGGATTTTGATGAAGCTTTCTTT
CDR3: CASSVQGDFDEAFF

D: NA
V: TRBV20-1
J: TRBJ2-3
size: NA
DNA: TGCAGTGCTAGAGATCCATCCCGGGGAGATACGCAGTATTTT
CDR3: CSARDPSRGDTQYF

D: NA
V: TRBV9
J: TRBJ2-6
size: few
DNA: TGTGCCAGCAGCCCATGGTCTGGAGGGGCCAACGTCCTGACTTTC
CDR3: CASSPWSGGANVLTF

D: NA
V: TRBV2
J: TRBJ1-1
size: many
DNA: TGTGCCAGCAGTGTGTCCATGAACACTGAAGCTTTCTTT
CDR3: CASSVSMNTEAFF

D: TRBD2
V: TRBV20-1
J: TRBJ2-5
size: NA
DNA: TGCAGTGCTACTAGCGGGGGGGGTCAAGAGACCCAGTACTTC
CDR3: CSATSGGGQETQYF

D: TRBD2
V: TRBV4-3
J: TRBJ2-2
size: NA
DNA: TGCGCCAGCAGCCAAGATGGGTTAGCGGGGGAGGGCGGGGAGCTGTTTTTT
CDR3: CASSQDGLAGEGGELFF